One and the same sample provided the 7 T cell receptor beta chains below, sequenced in a study of shared T cell receptors in the human thymus. Generated by immunoSEQ multiplex PCR, the TCRdb table keeps only in-frame clones and is missing some. The repertoire holds hundreds of thousands of clones, with around 87% as singletons. The sample was also reused in another study, on human thymus T cells.

Sequenced material: thymocytes. The receptors originated from a boy under three years old with a congenital heart defect.

The chain joins TRBV7-4 to TRBJ1-1, with 8 positions matching TRBD1. CDR3 size: 16 residues. V lost 5 bases, J lost 0 bases, and 8 bases stayed unmatched. CDR1 is SGHVT and CDR2 is SQSDAQ in the germline V gene. In nucleotides, the CDR3 is TGTGCCAGCAGCCCCGGGACAGGTGGAATGAACACTGAAGCTTTCTTT. Translated, it gives CASSPGTGGMNTEAFF.

The chain couples TRBV6-6 to TRBJ1-4, with unresolved D. This CDR3 has 15 amino acids. V was cut by 6 bases and J by 5 bases, with 16 bases left in between. Germline assignment: CDR1 MNHNY and CDR2 SVGAGI (reference sequence). The CDR3 region has the DNA TGTGCCAGCAGCCACCAGGAGGTGGGAAATGAAAAACTGTTTTTT. Protein product: CASSHQEVGNEKLFF.

The CDR3 reads CASSQPQGVNTEAFF. The CDR3, as DNA: TGCGCCAGCAGCCAACCCCAGGGGGTTAACACTGAAGCTTTCTTT. The gene calls are TRBV4-1 and TRBJ1-1, with 7 positions matching TRBD1. Germline V gene sequence: CDR1 MGHRA, CDR2 YSYEKL. The CDR3 spans 15 residues. V was pared by 2 bases and J by 2 bases, with 5 bases of the junction left unmatched.

This clone was counted between two and nine times. The V call is TRBV19, the J call TRBJ1-4, with 8 bases fitting TRBD1. V lost 6 bases, J lost 7 bases, and 10 bases stayed unmatched. CDR3 length: 15 amino acids. The V gene's germline CDR1 is LNHDA and CDR2 SQIVND (reference sequence). CDR3 sequence reads: CASSPRTGYGEKLFF. The CDR3 DNA is TGTGCCAGTAGCCCTCGGACAGGGTACGGTGAAAAACTGTTTTTT.

This chain joins TRBV2 and TRBJ2-1; 8 bases agree with TRBD2. The ends lost 6 bases at V and 5 bases at J; junction bases unmatched: 6. The CDR3 runs to 14 residues. CDR1 is SNHLY, CDR2 FYNNEI, per germline. CDR3 sequence reads: CASRERELNNEQFF. CDR3 nucleotides: TGTGCCAGCAGGGAGCGGGAGTTAAACAATGAGCAGTTCTTC.

The chain employs TRBV11-3 and TRBJ2-1; TRBD2 agrees at 10 bases. This CDR3 contains 15 residues. With V trimmed by 1 base and J by 8 bases, 5 bases remained unmatched. Germline V gene lookup returns CDR1 SGHNT and CDR2 YENEEA. CDR3 residues: CASSLASSGSDEQFF. CDR3 DNA: TGTGCCAGCAGCTTAGCGTCTAGCGGGAGCGATGAGCAGTTCTTC.

This clone was seen just once. The chain uses TRBV4-3 and TRBJ2-2, with 7 bases matching TRBD2. Germline V gives CDR1 LGHNA, CDR2 YSLEER. The CDR3 is 18 amino acids. Trimming removed 5 bases from V and 2 bases from J; junction bases left unmatched: 14. CDR3 in amino acids: CASSGWGLAATNTGELFF. In DNA form, the CDR3 reads TGCGCCAGCAGCGGGTGGGGTCTAGCGGCCACCAACACCGGGGAGCTGTTTTTT.